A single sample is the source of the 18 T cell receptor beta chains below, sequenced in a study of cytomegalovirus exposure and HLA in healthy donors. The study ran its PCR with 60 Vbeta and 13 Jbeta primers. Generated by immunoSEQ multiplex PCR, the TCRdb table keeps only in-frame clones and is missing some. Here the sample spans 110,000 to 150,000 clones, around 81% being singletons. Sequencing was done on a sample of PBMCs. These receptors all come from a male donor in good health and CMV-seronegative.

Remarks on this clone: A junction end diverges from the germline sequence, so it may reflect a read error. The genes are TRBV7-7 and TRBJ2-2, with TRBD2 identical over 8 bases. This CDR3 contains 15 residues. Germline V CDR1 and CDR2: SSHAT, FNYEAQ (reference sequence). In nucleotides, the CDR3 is TGTGCTAGCAGCTCCACTAGCGGGAACACCGGGGAGCTGTTTTTT. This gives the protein CASSSTSGNTGELFF.

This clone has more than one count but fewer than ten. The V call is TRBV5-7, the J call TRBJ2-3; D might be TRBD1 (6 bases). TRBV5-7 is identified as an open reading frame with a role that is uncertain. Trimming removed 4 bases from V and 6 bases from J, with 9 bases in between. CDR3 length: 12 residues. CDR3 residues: CASSRTVDTQYF. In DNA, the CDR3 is TGTGCCAGCAGCCGGACAGTGGATACGCAGTATTTT.

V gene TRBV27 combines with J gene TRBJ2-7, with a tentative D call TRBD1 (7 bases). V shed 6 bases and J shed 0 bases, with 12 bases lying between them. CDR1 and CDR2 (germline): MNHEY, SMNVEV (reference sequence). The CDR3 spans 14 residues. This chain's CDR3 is CASRAGGSSYEQYF. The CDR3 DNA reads TGTGCCAGCAGGGCAGGGGGGAGCTCCTACGAGCAGTACTTC.

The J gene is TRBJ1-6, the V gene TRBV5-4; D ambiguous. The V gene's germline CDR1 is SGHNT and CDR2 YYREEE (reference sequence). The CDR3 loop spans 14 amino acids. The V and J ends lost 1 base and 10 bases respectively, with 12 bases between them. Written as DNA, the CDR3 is TGTGCCAGCAGCTTGAGATTGGAGGGCTCACCCCTCCACTTT. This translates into CASSLRLEGSPLHF.

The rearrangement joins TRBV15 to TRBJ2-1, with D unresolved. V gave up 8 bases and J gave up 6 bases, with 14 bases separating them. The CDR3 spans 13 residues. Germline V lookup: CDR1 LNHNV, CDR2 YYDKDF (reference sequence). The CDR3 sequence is CATSASLGNEQFF. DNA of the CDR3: TGTGCCACCTCGGCATCCCTAGGCAATGAGCAGTTCTTC.

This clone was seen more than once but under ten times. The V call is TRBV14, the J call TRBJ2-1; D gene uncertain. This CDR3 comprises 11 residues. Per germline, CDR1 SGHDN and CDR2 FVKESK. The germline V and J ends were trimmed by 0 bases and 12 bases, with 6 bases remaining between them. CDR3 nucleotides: TGTGCCAGCAGCCAAGAATTTCGGCAGTTCTTC. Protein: CASSQEFRQFF.

The CDR3 DNA sequence: TGTGCCAGCAGTGAAGGGGCAGGGGATACCGGTCAGCCCCAGCATTTT. It specifies CASSEGAGDTGQPQHF. This chain connects TRBV6-1 to TRBJ1-5, with a tentative D call TRBD1 (6 bases). V gave up 1 base and J gave up 6 bases, with 16 bases separating them. Germline CDR1 and CDR2: MNHNS and SASEGT. CDR3 size: 16 residues.

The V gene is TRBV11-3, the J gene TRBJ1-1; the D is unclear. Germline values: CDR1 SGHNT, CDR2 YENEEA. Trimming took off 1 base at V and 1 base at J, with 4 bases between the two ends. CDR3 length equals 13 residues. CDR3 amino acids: CASSLAGNTEAFF. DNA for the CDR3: TGTGCCAGCAGCTTAGCAGGGAACACTGAAGCTTTCTTT.

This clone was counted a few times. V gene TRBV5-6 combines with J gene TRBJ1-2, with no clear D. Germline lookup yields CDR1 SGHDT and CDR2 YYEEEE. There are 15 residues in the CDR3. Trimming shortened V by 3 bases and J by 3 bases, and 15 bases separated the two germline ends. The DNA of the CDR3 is TGTGCCAGCAGCTGGGGTGGAGGCCCCGACTATGGCTACACCTTC. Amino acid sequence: CASSWGGGPDYGYTF.

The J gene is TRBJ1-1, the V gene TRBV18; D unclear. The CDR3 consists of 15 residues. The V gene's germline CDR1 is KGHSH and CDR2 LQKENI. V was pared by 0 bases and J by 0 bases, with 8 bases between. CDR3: CASSPPHTMNTEAFF. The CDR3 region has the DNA TGTGCCAGCTCACCACCGCACACCATGAACACTGAAGCTTTCTTT.

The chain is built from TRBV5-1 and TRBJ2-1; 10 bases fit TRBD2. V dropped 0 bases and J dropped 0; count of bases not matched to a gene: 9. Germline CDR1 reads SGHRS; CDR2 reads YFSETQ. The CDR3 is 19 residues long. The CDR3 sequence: CASSLVTSGPKSSYNEQFF. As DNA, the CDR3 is TGCGCCAGCAGCTTGGTGACTAGCGGGCCTAAGAGCTCCTACAATGAGCAGTTCTTC.

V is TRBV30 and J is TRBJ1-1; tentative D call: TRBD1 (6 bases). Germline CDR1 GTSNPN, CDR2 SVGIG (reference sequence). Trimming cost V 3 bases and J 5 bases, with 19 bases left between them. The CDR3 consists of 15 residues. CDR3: CAWSKGGALGTEAFF. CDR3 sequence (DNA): TGTGCCTGGAGCAAAGGGGGGGCCTTGGGAACTGAAGCTTTCTTT.

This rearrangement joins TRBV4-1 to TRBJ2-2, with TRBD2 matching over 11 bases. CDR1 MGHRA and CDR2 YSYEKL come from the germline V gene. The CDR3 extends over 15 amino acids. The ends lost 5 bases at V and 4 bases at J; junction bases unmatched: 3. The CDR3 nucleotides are TGCGCCAGCAGCGCTCTAGCGGGAGGCACCGGGGAGCTGTTTTTT. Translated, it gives CASSALAGGTGELFF.

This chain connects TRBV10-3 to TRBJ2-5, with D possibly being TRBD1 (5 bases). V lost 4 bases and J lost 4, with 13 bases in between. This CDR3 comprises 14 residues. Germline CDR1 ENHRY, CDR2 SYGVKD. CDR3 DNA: TGTGCCATCAGTGGAGTGATTAGGGGAGAGACCCAGTACTTC. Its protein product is CAISGVIRGETQYF.

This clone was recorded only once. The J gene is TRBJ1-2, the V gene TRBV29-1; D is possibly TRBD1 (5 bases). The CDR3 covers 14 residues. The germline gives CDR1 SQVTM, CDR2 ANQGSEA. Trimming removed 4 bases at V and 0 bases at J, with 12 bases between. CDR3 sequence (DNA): TGCAGCGTTGGAGCTGGGGCATCTAACTATGGCTACACCTTC. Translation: CSVGAGASNYGYTF. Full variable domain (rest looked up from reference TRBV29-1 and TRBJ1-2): SAVISQKPSRDICQRGTSLTIQCQVDSQVTMMFWYRQQPGQSLTLIATANQGSEATYESGFVIDKFPISRPNLTFSTLTVSNMSPEDSSIYLCSVGAGASNYGYTFGSGTRLTVV.

CDR3 DNA sequence: TGTGCCAGCAGCTTAGGCACTAGCCGGGCCTACGAGCAGTACTTC. Translated: CASSLGTSRAYEQYF. J is TRBJ2-7 and V is TRBV7-3, with D possibly matching TRBD2 (6 bases). This CDR3 has 15 amino acids. Trimming cost V 2 bases and J 2 bases, with 13 bases left between them. From germline, CDR1 is SGHTA and CDR2 FQGTGA.

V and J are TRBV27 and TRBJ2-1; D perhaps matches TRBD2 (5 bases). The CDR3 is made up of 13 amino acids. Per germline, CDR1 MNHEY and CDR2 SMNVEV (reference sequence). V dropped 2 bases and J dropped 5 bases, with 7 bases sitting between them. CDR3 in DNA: TGTGCCAGCAGTTTAAGCGGAGACAATGAGCAGTTCTTC. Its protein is CASSLSGDNEQFF.

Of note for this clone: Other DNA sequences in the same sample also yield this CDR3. CDR3 amino acids: CASERGSSYNEQFF. The CDR3 DNA follows: TGTGCCAGCGAGCGGGGGAGCTCCTACAATGAGCAGTTCTTC. The rearrangement links TRBV19 to TRBJ2-1, with 8 bases fitting TRBD2. CDR1 is LNHDA, CDR2 SQIVND, per germline (reference sequence). The CDR3 covers 14 residues. The ends lost 9 bases at V and 0 bases at J; junction bases unmatched: 4.